These 32 T cell receptor beta chains were all obtained from the same sample, sequenced in a study of Ad26.COV2.S vaccination and SARS-CoV-2 variants. Treatment of the sample: some 20 received Ad26.COV2.S at low or high dose, single or two shots; a few received placebo; per-sample allocation not given. Day 63 after the first vaccine or placebo injection was the time point for sampling. Sequenced by immunoSEQ multiplex PCR; TCRdb stores in-frame clones only, minus some. This sample carries 200,000 to 250,000 clones, 88% of them seen once, and the ten largest clones take 9.5% to 12%. The sample was peripheral blood, taken in a trial of Ad26.COV2.S vaccine versus placebo. The receptor set was obtained from a person between 18 and 59 years old who received the Ad26.COV2.S COVID-19 vaccine or a placebo.

This sequence joins TRBV18 and TRBJ1-2, with 7 bases fitting TRBD1. From germline, CDR1 is KGHSH and CDR2 LQKENI. V gave up 2 bases and J gave up 4 bases; unmatched junction bases: 1. There are 13 residues in the CDR3. CDR3 DNA sequence: TGTGCCAGCTCACCAGACAGGGTCTATGGCTACACCTTC. Protein sequence: CASSPDRVYGYTF.

The chain combines TRBV5-6 with TRBJ2-7; 9 nucleotides line up with TRBD1. V was clipped by 4 bases and J by 3 bases; unmatched bases: 14. The CDR3 is made up of 17 amino acids. Germline assignment: CDR1 SGHDT and CDR2 YYEEEE. The CDR3 region is CASSTATGQGQYYEQYF. The CDR3 bases are TGTGCCAGCAGCACCGCTACGGGACAGGGTCAGTACTACGAGCAGTACTTC.

The gene calls are TRBV7-2 and TRBJ2-3; the match to TRBD2 covers 12 bases. J was trimmed by 2 bases and V by 2 bases; bases with no gene match: 8. Germline V CDR1 and CDR2: SGHTA, FQGNSA. CDR3 length: 18 amino acids. Here the CDR3 DNA reads TGTGCCAGCAGCTTAATCCAGGCTAGCGGGGGGGTCACAGATACGCAGTATTTT. Its protein is CASSLIQASGGVTDTQYF.

This clone was detected once. The gene calls are TRBV7-9 and TRBJ1-2; 10 bases match TRBD1. Germline V gene data show CDR1 as SEHNR and CDR2 as FQNEAQ (reference sequence). The CDR3 has 14 amino acids. V lost 4 bases, J lost 7 bases, and 6 bases stayed unmatched. The DNA of the CDR3 is TGTGCCAGCAGCTCCGACAGGGGGCGAGGTGGCTACACCTTC. Its translation is CASSSDRGRGGYTF. Combining the CDR3 with reference TRBV7-9 and TRBJ1-2 gives the whole variable domain DTGVSQNPRHKITKRGQNVTFRCDPISEHNRLYWYRQTLGQGPEFLTYFQNEAQLEKSRLLSDRFSAERPKGSFSTLEIQRTEQGDSAMYLCASSSDRGRGGYTFGSGTRLTVV.

This chain joins TRBV28 and TRBJ1-5; D not certain. This CDR3 spans 18 amino acids. Looked up from germline, CDR1 is MDHEN and CDR2 is SYDVKM. The germline V and J ends were trimmed by 7 bases and 0 bases, with 22 bases remaining between them. DNA of the CDR3: TGTGCCAGCACCGACATTAGTCTTCTGCCCCATAGCAATCAGCCCCAGCATTTT. This gives the protein CASTDISLLPHSNQPQHF.

With regard to this clone: Additional DNA sequences in this sample encode the identical CDR3. V gene TRBV12-3 or TRBV12-4 combines with J gene TRBJ1-2; D call uncertain. V was shortened by 2 bases and J by 4 bases, with 5 bases between the two germline ends. The CDR3 has 12 amino acids. CDR3 sequence: CASSLSAYGYTF. The CDR3 bases are TGTGCCAGCAGTTTATCGGCCTATGGCTACACCTTC.

In regard to this clone: The sample carries other DNA sequences with the same CDR3. The V gene is TRBV7-6, the J gene TRBJ2-7; 10 bases are shared with TRBD2. The CDR3 is 14 residues long. After removal of 2 bases from V and 4 bases from J, the junction contained 2 bases not matched to a gene. Germline assignment: CDR1 SGHVS and CDR2 FNYEAQ. CDR3 protein: CASSLSSGGYEQYF. The CDR3 DNA follows: TGTGCCAGCAGCTTATCTAGCGGGGGATACGAGCAGTACTTC.

The chain combines TRBV7-2 with TRBJ1-2, with 9 bases that match TRBD1. The CDR3 consists of 16 residues. CDR1 and CDR2 from the germline V gene are SGHTA and FQGNSA. V lost 3 bases to trimming and J lost 2 bases; unmatched junction nucleotides: 7. CDR3 sequence (DNA): TGTGCCAGCAGCTTCCGTACAGGGGGCGCGAACTATGGCTACACCTTC. It is translated as CASSFRTGGANYGYTF.

The V call is TRBV19, the J call TRBJ2-1, with 7 bases lining up with TRBD2. Losses at the gene ends were 11 bases for V and 0 bases for J; bases not matched to a gene: 7. The CDR3 spans 14 residues. CDR1 LNHDA and CDR2 SQIVND come from the germline V gene (reference sequence). The CDR3 protein is CASRPSGSYNEQFF. The CDR3 coding sequence is TGTGCCTCCCGGCCTAGCGGCTCCTACAATGAGCAGTTCTTC.

V usage is TRBV6-5 and J usage is TRBJ2-7, with D perhaps assigned TRBD1 or TRBD2 (5 bases each). Trimming took 4 bases from V and 4 from J, leaving 14 bases between them. Germline-derived CDR1 and CDR2 are MNHEY and SVGAGI. The CDR3 is 14 residues long. As DNA, the CDR3 is TGTGCCAGCAGTTTCTCACGGGGCAGGTACGAGCAGTACTTC. Protein: CASSFSRGRYEQYF.

The rearrangement joins TRBV6-5 to TRBJ2-2; either TRBD1 or TRBD2 may fit D (6 bases each). Trimming removed 6 bases at V and 6 bases at J, with 14 bases between. The CDR3 totals 14 residues. CDR1 and CDR2 (germline): MNHEY, SVGAGI. Here the CDR3 DNA reads TGTGCCAGCAGGCGACGAGGGGGGCCCGGGGAGCTGTTTTTT. This codes for CASRRRGGPGELFF.

The chain is built from TRBV28 and TRBJ1-4; tentative D call: TRBD1 (5 bases). The CDR3 extends over 16 amino acids. Germline CDR1 reads MDHEN; CDR2 reads SYDVKM. V lost 3 bases and J lost 3, with 14 bases in between. The CDR3 spells CASSFYNRRANEKLFF. The CDR3 DNA is TGTGCCAGCAGTTTTTATAACAGGAGGGCTAATGAAAAACTGTTTTTT.

The chain employs TRBV11-1 and TRBJ1-2; the D gene is possibly TRBD1 (5 bases). Per the germline V gene, CDR1 is SGHAT and CDR2 is FQDESV (reference sequence). V was cut by 5 bases and J by 2 bases, with 12 bases left in between. The CDR3 is made up of 14 amino acids. This CDR3 reads CASSLDAGNYGYTF. The DNA of the CDR3 is TGTGCCAGCAGCCTAGACGCAGGGAACTATGGCTACACCTTC.

The chain is built from TRBV28 and TRBJ1-5; no definite D call. The CDR3 extends over 13 amino acids. Germline V gene data show CDR1 as MDHEN and CDR2 as SYDVKM. V gave up 6 bases and J gave up 2 bases, with 8 bases separating them. Written as DNA, the CDR3 is TGTGCCAGCAGCAACCTGGGCAATCAGCCCCAGCATTTT. Amino acid sequence: CASSNLGNQPQHF.

In regard to this clone: Different DNA sequences within this sample yield the same CDR3. J is TRBJ2-1 and V is TRBV6-2 or TRBV6-3; the match to TRBD1 covers 7 bases. Germline CDR1 MNHEY, CDR2 SVGEGT. The CDR3 covers 14 residues. Unmatched junction bases numbered 2, after V lost 6 bases and J lost 0 bases. CDR3: CASSWDSSYNEQFF. The CDR3 DNA sequence: TGTGCCAGCAGCTGGGACAGCTCCTACAATGAGCAGTTCTTC.

The chain joins TRBV6-2 or TRBV6-3 to TRBJ2-7, with D possibly matching TRBD2 (6 bases). Germline CDR1 is MNHEY and CDR2 is SVGEGT. V was pared by 0 bases and J by 5 bases, with 20 bases between. This CDR3 contains 17 residues. Written as DNA, the CDR3 is TGTGCCAGCAGTTACTCGCTTTCCGCGGGAAAATGGGACGAGCAGTACTTC. Its translation: CASSYSLSAGKWDEQYF.

The rearrangement joins TRBV19 to TRBJ1-5; 9 bases line up with TRBD1. Germline lookup yields CDR1 LNHDA and CDR2 SQIVND (reference sequence). The junction had 4 bases not matched to a gene; V was cut back by 0 bases and J by 4 bases. The CDR3 runs 16 residues. CDR3 in DNA: TGTGCCAGTAGTATAGACGGGACAGGGTATAATCAGCCCCAGCATTTT. Translating it yields CASSIDGTGYNQPQHF.

The gene calls are TRBV7-9 and TRBJ1-4, with a weak D call TRBD1 (5 bases). Germline-derived CDR1 and CDR2 are SEHNR and FQNEAQ (reference sequence). The CDR3 runs 14 residues. The V and J ends lost 5 bases and 4 bases respectively, with 11 bases between them. As DNA, the CDR3 is TGTGCCAGCAGCCCGGGACGGTTTAATGAAAAACTGTTTTTT. Its translation is CASSPGRFNEKLFF.

The chain joins TRBV28 to TRBJ2-5, with a weak D call TRBD1 (6 bases). The CDR3 has 15 amino acids. Trimming removed 5 bases at V and 6 bases at J, with 19 bases between. CDR1 MDHEN and CDR2 SYDVKM come from the germline V gene. CDR3 sequence reads: CASSLTGVERKTQYF. DNA of the CDR3: TGTGCCAGCAGTCTGACAGGAGTCGAACGAAAGACCCAGTACTTC.

This chain connects TRBV7-2 to TRBJ2-3, with D tentatively TRBD2 (6 bases). The CDR3 extends over 17 amino acids. Germline CDR1 reads SGHTA; CDR2 reads FQGNSA. V lost 5 bases, J lost 3 bases, and 21 bases lay in between. The CDR3 nucleotides are TGTGCCAGCAGCCTCAAGGGCGGGGCAGCAGCTACAGATACGCAGTATTTT. Its translation is CASSLKGGAAATDTQYF. The variable domain in full, with the rest retrieved from reference TRBV7-2 and TRBJ2-3, is GAGVSQSPSNKVTEKGKDVELRCDPISGHTALYWYRQSLGQGLEFLIYFQGNSAPDKSGLPSDRFSAERTGGSVSTLTIQRTQQEDSAVYLCASSLKGGAAATDTQYFGPGTRLTVL.

This chain joins TRBV10-3 and TRBJ2-7; D gene uncertain. The CDR3 extends over 12 amino acids. V was shortened by 3 bases and J by 2 bases, with 5 bases between the two germline ends. Germline CDR1 is ENHRY and CDR2 is SYGVKD. CDR3 loop: CAISDSPYEQYF. CDR3 DNA: TGTGCCATCAGTGATTCTCCCTACGAGCAGTACTTC.

This clone was recorded only once. This sequence joins TRBV11-1 and TRBJ2-7; D possibly corresponds to TRBD2 (5 bases). V was clipped by 3 bases and J by 8 bases, with 14 bases between them. The CDR3 loop spans 13 amino acids. Germline values: CDR1 SGHAT, CDR2 FQDESV (reference sequence). CDR3 amino acids: CASSFPLPGKQYF. DNA for the CDR3: TGTGCCAGCAGCTTCCCACTACCGGGGAAGCAGTACTTC. Full variable domain (rest looked up from reference TRBV11-1 and TRBJ2-7): EAEVAQSPRYKITEKSQAVAFWCDPISGHATLYWYRQILGQGPELLVQFQDESVVDDSQLPKDRFSAERLKGVDSTLKIQPAELGDSAMYLCASSFPLPGKQYFGPGTRLTVT.

The V call is TRBV11-2, the J call TRBJ2-5; 7 positions agree with TRBD1. This CDR3 is built from 14 residues. The V segment lost 1 base and the J segment 4 bases; nucleotides outside the gene matches: 3. Per the germline V gene, CDR1 is SGHAT and CDR2 is FQNNGV. CDR3 sequence (DNA): TGTGCCAGCAGCTTAGGAGGGACAGTAGAGACCCAGTACTTC. It translates to CASSLGGTVETQYF.

The rearrangement joins TRBV4-3 to TRBJ1-2, with a weak D call TRBD1 (5 bases). V lost 2 bases, J lost 1 base, and 17 bases lay in between. CDR3 length: 17 amino acids. The germline CDR1 and CDR2 sequences are LGHNA and YSLEER. For the CDR3, the DNA is TGCGCCAGCAGCCAATTCCCTAGTGGGGGTTTTAACTATGGCTACACCTTC. Protein: CASSQFPSGGFNYGYTF.

The chain carries TRBV25-1 and TRBJ2-7, with D possibly TRBD2 on 7 matching bases. The CDR3 loop spans 14 amino acids. The V gene's germline CDR1 is MGHDK and CDR2 SYGVNS. Trimming stripped 5 bases from V and 1 base from J, with 12 bases between. In DNA form, the CDR3 reads TGTGCCAGCAGTCTTGGGGGGGCGTCCTACGAGCAGTACTTC. As protein: CASSLGGASYEQYF.

CDR3 sequence: CAISGERGLSYGYTF. CDR3 nucleotides: TGTGCCATCAGTGGGGAAAGGGGTCTTAGCTATGGCTACACCTTC. The chain has TRBV10-3 and TRBJ1-2; D is possibly TRBD1 (5 bases). V shed 4 bases and J shed 4 bases, with 16 bases lying between them. Per the germline V gene, CDR1 is ENHRY and CDR2 is SYGVKD. The length of the CDR3 is 15 residues.

This chain uses TRBV23-1 with TRBJ2-7; D is possibly TRBD1 (5 bases). TRBV23-1 is marked as an open reading frame, function uncertain. Trimming stripped 0 bases from V and 3 bases from J, with 18 bases between. The CDR3 covers 17 residues. The CDR3 loop reads CASSQSERQKGYYEQYF. The CDR3 DNA sequence: TGCGCCAGCAGTCAATCGGAGAGACAAAAGGGGTACTACGAGCAGTACTTC.

V is TRBV7-9 and J is TRBJ1-5; maybe TRBD1 (5 bases). Germline lookup yields CDR1 SEHNR and CDR2 FQNEAQ (reference sequence). V was shortened by 0 bases and J by 1 base, with 7 bases between the two germline ends. The CDR3 is 15 amino acids. CDR3 nucleotides: TGTGCCAGCAGCTTAGCAGGGGTAAGCAATCAGCCCCAGCATTTT. This encodes CASSLAGVSNQPQHF.

This rearrangement joins TRBV6-1 to TRBJ2-5, with 8 bases that match TRBD1. The CDR3 runs 14 residues. V was pared by 3 bases and J by 5 bases, with 5 bases of the junction left unmatched. Germline V gives CDR1 MNHNS, CDR2 SASEGT. For the CDR3, the DNA is TGTGCCAGCAGTGACAGGGGGCTTTATGAGACCCAGTACTTC. As protein: CASSDRGLYETQYF.

V and J are TRBV7-8 and TRBJ2-7, with D uncertain. This CDR3 comprises 12 residues. Per the germline V gene, CDR1 is SGHVS and CDR2 is FQNEAQ. Trimming removed 0 bases from V and 4 bases from J, with 4 bases in between. CDR3: CASSLAQYEQYF. The DNA for the CDR3 is TGTGCCAGCAGCTTAGCCCAATACGAGCAGTACTTC.

The chain employs TRBV9 and TRBJ2-5, with D hard to call. The CDR3 loop spans 15 amino acids. Germline loops: CDR1 SGDLS, CDR2 YYNGEE. V lost 3 bases and J lost 5, with 17 bases in between. CDR3: CASSANTGLVETQYF. The CDR3 DNA reads TGTGCCAGCAGCGCCAACACCGGGCTGGTGGAGACCCAGTACTTC.

This chain links TRBV4-3 with TRBJ2-1; a weak D match, TRBD2 (6 bases). This CDR3 region has 11 residues. The V gene lost 8 bases and the J gene lost 4 bases, with 6 bases spanning the gap. Germline CDR1 reads LGHNA; CDR2 reads YSLEER. The CDR3 reads CASRGYNEQFF. The CDR3 nucleotides are TGCGCCAGCCGGGGGTACAATGAGCAGTTCTTC.